This entry concerns a single T cell receptor (beta chain). The data were obtained in a study of T-cell reconstitution after alpha-beta-depleted transplantation in children. The authors prepared the TCRbeta library with unique molecular identifiers. TCRdb processed the PCR reads anew with MiXCR; each CDR3 protein has one entry. The sample has more than 150,000 distinct CDR3 sequences; about 14% are singletons. The J segment lost 2 bases and the V segment lost 8 bases, leaving 9 bases of the junction unmatched. The CDR3 runs 14 residues. The germline CDR1 and CDR2 sequences are MGHDK and SYGVNS. The chain is built from TRBV25-1 and TRBJ2-7, with 7 positions matching TRBD2. The origin of this receptor is a human donor who donated a stem cell graft to a child with acute lymphoblastic leukemia. The specimen was PBMCs from the stem cell graft donor, collected from the stem cell graft. The CDR3 region is CASGRTGGTYEQYF. CDR3 DNA: TGTGCCAGCGGTCGGACGGGAGGTACCTACGAGCAGTACTTC.